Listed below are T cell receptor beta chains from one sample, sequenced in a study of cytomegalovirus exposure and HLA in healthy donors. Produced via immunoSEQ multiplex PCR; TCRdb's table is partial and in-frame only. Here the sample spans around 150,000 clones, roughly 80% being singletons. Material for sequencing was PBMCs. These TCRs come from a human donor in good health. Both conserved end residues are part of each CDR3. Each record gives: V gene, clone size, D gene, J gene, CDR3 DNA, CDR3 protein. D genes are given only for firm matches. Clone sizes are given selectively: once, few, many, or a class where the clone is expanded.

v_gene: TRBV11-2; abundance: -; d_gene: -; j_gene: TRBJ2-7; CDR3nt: TGTGCCAGCAGCTTAGGACTGCCCTACGAGCAGTACTTC; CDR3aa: CASSLGLPYEQYF
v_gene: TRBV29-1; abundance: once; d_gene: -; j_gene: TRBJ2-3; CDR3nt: TGCAGCGTTGATCCAGGTCGCACAGATACGCAGTATTTT; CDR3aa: CSVDPGRTDTQYF
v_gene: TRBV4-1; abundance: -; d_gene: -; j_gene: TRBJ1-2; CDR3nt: TGCGCCAGCAGCCCTCAATCCCGGGAAGGCCATGGCTACACCTTC; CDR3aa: CASSPQSREGHGYTF
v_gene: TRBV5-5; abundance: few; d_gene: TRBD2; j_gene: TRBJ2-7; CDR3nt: TGTGCCAGCAGCTTGGGACTAGCGGGCTCCTACGAGCAGTACTTC; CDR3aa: CASSLGLAGSYEQYF
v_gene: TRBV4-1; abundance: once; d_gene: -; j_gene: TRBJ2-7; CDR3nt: TGCGCCAGCAGCCAAGAGGGGCGATACGAGCAGTACTTC; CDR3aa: CASSQEGRYEQYF
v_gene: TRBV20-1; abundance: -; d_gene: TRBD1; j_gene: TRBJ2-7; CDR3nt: TGCAGTGCTACAGGGACAGCCGAGCAGTACTTC; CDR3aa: CSATGTAEQYF
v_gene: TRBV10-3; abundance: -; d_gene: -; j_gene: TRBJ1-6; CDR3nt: TGTGCCATCAGTGTAGGGCCAGGGGATTATAATTCACCCCTCCACTTT; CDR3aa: CAISVGPGDYNSPLHF
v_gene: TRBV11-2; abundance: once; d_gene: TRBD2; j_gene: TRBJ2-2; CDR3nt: TGTGCCAGCAGCTCCCGGACTAGCGGGGGGACTAACGGCGGGGAGCTGTTTTTT; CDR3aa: CASSSRTSGGTNGGELFF
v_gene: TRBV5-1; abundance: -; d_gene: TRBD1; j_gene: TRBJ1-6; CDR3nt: TGCGCCAGCAGCCCGATCCTTGGACAGGCCAATTCACCCCTCCACTTT; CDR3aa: CASSPILGQANSPLHF
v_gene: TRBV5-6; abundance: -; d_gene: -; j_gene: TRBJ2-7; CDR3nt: TGTGCCAGCAGCTTTGGAGGGGGCGACTACGAGCAGTACTTC; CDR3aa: CASSFGGGDYEQYF
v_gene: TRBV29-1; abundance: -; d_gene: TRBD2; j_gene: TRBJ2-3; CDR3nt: TGCAGCGTTGATCGCGGGGGGGCAGATACGCAGTATTTT; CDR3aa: CSVDRGGADTQYF
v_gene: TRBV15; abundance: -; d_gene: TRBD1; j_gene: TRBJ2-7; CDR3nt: TGTGCCACCAGCAGGGGGACAGGGTTCTACGAGCAGTACTTC; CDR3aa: CATSRGTGFYEQYF
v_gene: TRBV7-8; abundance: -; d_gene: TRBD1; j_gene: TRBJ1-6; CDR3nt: TGTGCCAGCAGCTCGCCCCTACAGGGGGCAGGATCACCCCTCCACTTT; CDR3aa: CASSSPLQGAGSPLHF
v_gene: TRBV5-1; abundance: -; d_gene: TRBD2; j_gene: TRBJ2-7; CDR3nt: TGCGCCAGCAGCTTGTACAGCGGGGGGTACACCTACGAGCAGTACTTC; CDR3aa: CASSLYSGGYTYEQYF
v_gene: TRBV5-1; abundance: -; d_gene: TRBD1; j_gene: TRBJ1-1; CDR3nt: TGCGCCAGCGTCCCCACCACGAAGGACAGGGGGACGCCGCGGGACACTGAAGCTTTCTTT; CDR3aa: CASVPTTKDRGTPRDTEAFF
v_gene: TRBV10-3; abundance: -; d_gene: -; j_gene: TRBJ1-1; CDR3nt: TGTGCCATCAGTGACAGGATCATGAACACTGAAGCTTTCTTT; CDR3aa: CAISDRIMNTEAFF
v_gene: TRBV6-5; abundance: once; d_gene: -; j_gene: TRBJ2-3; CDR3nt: TGTGCCAGCAGTCGAGGGCCAGATACGCAGTATTTT; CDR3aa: CASSRGPDTQYF
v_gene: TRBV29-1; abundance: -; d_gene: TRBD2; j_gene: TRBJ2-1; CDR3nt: TGCAGCGTTGATTCCCTCCTAGGGCGGGGGGGAAATGAGCAGTTCTTC; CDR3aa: CSVDSLLGRGGNEQFF
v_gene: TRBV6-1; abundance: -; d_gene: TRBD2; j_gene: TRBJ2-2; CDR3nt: TGTGCCAGCAGTGAAGCGGGACTAGGTGGGGGCACCGGGGAGCTGTTTTTC; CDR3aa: CASSEAGLGGGTGELFF
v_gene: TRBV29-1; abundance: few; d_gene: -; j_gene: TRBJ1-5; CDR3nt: TGCAGCGTTAAGGGACAAGGGGATCAGCCCCAGCATTTT; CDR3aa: CSVKGQGDQPQHF
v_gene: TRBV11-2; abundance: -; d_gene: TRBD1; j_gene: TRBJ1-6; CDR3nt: TGTGCCAGCAGAAATACAGGGGGAGGGAATTCACCCCTCCACTTT; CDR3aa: CASRNTGGGNSPLHF
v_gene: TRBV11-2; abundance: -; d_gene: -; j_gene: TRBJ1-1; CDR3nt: TGTGCCAGCAGCTTAAGGGAGGCAACTGAAGCTTTCTTT; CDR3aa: CASSLREATEAFF
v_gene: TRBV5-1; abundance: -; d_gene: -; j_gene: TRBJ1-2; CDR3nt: TGCGCCAGCACCAAGGGGCCTCCGGAATATGGCTACACCTTC; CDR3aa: CASTKGPPEYGYTF
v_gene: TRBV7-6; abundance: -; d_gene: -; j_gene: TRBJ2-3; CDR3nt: TGTGCCAGCAGCTCAAGCACAGATACGCAGTATTTT; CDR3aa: CASSSSTDTQYF
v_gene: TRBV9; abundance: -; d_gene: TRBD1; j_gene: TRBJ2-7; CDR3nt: TGTGCCAGCAGCGCGACAGGGACATACAACGAGCAGTACTTC; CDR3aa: CASSATGTYNEQYF
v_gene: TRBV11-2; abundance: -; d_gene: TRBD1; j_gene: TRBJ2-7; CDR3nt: TGTGCCAGCAGCTCCGCCCGGACAGGGTATTCCTACGAGCAGTACTTC; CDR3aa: CASSSARTGYSYEQYF
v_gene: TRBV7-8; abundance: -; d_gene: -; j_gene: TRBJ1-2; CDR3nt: TGTGCCAGCAGCTTAACAGGGTTTTCCTATGGCTACACCTTC; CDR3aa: CASSLTGFSYGYTF
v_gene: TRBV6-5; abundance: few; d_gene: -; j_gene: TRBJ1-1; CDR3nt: TGTGCCAGCAGAACGAACTTGGTGGACACTGAAGCTTTCTTT; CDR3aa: CASRTNLVDTEAFF
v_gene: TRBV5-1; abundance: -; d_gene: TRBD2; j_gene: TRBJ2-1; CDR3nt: TGCGCCAGCGCGACTAGCAACGACAATGAGCAGTTCTTC; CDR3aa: CASATSNDNEQFF
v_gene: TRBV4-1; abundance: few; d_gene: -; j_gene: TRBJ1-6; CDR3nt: TGCGCCAGCAGCCAAGATCGGGGGGCCCGGGATAATAATTCACCCCTCCACTTT; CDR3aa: CASSQDRGARDNNSPLHF
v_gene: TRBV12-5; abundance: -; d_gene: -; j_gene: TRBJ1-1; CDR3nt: TGTGCTAGTGGTCCCGGGGGGGTTGAAGCTTTCTTT; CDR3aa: CASGPGGVEAFF
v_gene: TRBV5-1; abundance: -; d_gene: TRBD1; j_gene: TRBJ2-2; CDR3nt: TGCGCCAGCAGCTTGGATCGGCAGGGGGCCGGGGAGCTGTTTTTT; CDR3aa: CASSLDRQGAGELFF
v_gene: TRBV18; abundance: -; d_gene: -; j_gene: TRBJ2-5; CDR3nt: TGTGCCAGCTCACGGGTCAGAGGGGGAAAAGAGACCCAGTACTTC; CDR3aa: CASSRVRGGKETQYF
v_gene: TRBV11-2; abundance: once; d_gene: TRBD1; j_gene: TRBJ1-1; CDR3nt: TGTGCCAGCAGCCCGGGGGCAGGGGGGACTGAAGCTTTCTTT; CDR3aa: CASSPGAGGTEAFF
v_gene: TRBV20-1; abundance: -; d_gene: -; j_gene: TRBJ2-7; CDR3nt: TGCAGTGCGAAAAGCGTCGACGAGCAGTACTTC; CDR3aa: CSAKSVDEQYF
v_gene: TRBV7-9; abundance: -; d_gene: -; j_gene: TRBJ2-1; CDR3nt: TGTGCCAGCAGCTTAAGCTTTGAGCAGTTCTTC; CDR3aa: CASSLSFEQFF
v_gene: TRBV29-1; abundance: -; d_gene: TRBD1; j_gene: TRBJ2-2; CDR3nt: TGCAGCGCCAGACAGGGGGGCTCAACGAACACCGGGGAGCTGTTTTTT; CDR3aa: CSARQGGSTNTGELFF
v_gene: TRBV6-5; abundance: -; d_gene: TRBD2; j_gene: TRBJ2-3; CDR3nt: TGTGCCAGCAGCCGGGGGGTGTGGGAGTTAGATACGCAGTATTTT; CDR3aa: CASSRGVWELDTQYF
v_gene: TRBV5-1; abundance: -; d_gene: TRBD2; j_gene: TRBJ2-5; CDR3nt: TGCGCCAGCAGCGTAAGACTAGCGGGGATCCAAGAGACCCAGTACTTC; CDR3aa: CASSVRLAGIQETQYF
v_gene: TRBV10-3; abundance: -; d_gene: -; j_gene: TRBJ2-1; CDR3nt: TGTGCCATCAGTGAGTCCCTAGCGTTGTCTGTATATGAGCAGTTCTTC; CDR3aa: CAISESLALSVYEQFF
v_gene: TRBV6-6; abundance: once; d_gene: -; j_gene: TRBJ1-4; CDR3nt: TGTGCCAGCATTGACCGGGCGGGAGGCGAAAAACTGTTTTTT; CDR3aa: CASIDRAGGEKLFF
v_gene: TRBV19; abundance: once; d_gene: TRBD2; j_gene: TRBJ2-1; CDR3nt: TGTGCCAGTAGTATCGCGGGGGACTACAATGAGCAGTTCTTC; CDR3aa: CASSIAGDYNEQFF
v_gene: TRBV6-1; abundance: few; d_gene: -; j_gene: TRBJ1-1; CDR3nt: TGTGCCAGCAGTGAAGGACTCAGTAGAGTTGAAGCTTTCTTT; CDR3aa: CASSEGLSRVEAFF
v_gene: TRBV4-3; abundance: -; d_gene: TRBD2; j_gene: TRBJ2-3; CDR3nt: TGCGCCAGCAGCCAGGCCGCTAGCGGGGGGGCAGATACGCAGTATTTT; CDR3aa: CASSQAASGGADTQYF
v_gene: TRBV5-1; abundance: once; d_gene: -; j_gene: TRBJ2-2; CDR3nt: TGCGCCAGCTCAACTACCGGGGAGCTGTTTTTT; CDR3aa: CASSTTGELFF
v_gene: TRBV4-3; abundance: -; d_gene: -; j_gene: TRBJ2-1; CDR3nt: TGCGCCAGCAGCCAAGCTAGCTCCTACAATGAGCAGTTCTTC; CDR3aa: CASSQASSYNEQFF
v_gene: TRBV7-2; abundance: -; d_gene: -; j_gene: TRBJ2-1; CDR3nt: TGTGCCAGCAGCCCAATCAGCGGCAGCTCCTACAATGAGCAGTTCTTC; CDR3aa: CASSPISGSSYNEQFF
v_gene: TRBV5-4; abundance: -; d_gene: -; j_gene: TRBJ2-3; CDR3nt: TGTGCCAGCAGCTCCACCCGGGACTCCAGGCTCGATACGCAGTATTTT; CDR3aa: CASSSTRDSRLDTQYF
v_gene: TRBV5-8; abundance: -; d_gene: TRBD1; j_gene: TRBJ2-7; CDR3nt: TGTGCCAGCAGCCTTTATAGGACAGGCTACGAGCAGTACTTC; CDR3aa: CASSLYRTGYEQYF
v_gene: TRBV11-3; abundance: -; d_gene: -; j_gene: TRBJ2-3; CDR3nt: TGTGCCAGCAGCTCCAGGGGTATCTCGACAGATACGCAGTATTTT; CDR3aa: CASSSRGISTDTQYF
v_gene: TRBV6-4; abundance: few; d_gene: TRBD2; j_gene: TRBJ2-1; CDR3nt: TGTGCCAGCAGTGAAACTAGCGAGCGGAATGAGCAGTTCTTC; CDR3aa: CASSETSERNEQFF
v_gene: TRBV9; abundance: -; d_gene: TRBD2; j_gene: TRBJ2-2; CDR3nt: TGTGCCAGCAGCGTAGGAGCGGGGGGCGGCACCGGGGAGCTGTTTTTT; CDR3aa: CASSVGAGGGTGELFF
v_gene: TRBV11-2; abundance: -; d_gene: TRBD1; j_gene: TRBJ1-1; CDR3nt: TGTGCCAGCAGCTCTCGACAGGGTCGTCTCTCTGAAGCTTTCTTT; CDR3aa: CASSSRQGRLSEAFF
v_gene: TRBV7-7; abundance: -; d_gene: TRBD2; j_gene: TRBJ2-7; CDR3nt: TGTGCTAGCAGCTTTCTAGCGGGGGCTGGGCACGAGCAGTACTTC; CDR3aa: CASSFLAGAGHEQYF
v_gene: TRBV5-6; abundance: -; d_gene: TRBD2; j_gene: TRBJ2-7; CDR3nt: TGTGCCAGCAGCTTGTCCCCAGCGGGGCGCGAGCAGTACTTC; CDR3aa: CASSLSPAGREQYF
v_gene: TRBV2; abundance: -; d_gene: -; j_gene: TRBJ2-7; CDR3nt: TGTGCCAGCAGTGATAGTCGGCAGGCCGAGCAGTACTTC; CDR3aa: CASSDSRQAEQYF